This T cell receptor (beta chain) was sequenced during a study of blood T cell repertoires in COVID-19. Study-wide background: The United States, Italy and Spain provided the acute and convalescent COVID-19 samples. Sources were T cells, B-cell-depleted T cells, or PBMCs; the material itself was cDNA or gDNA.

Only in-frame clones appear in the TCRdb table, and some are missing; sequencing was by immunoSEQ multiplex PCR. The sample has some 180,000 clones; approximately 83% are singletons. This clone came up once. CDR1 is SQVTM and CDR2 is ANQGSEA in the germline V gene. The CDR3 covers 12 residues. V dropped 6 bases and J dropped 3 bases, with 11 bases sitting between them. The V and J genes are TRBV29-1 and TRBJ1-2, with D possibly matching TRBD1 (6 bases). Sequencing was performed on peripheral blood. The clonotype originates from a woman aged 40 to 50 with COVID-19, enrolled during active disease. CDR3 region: CSVRTEHYGYTF. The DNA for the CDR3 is TGCAGCGTCAGGACAGAACACTATGGCTACACCTTC. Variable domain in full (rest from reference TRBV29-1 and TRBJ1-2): SAVISQKPSRDICQRGTSLTIQCQVDSQVTMMFWYRQQPGQSLTLIATANQGSEATYESGFVIDKFPISRPNLTFSTLTVSNMSPEDSSIYLCSVRTEHYGYTFGSGTRLTVV.